The rows below give T cell receptor beta chains drawn from one sample of a study of T-cell reconstitution after alpha-beta-depleted transplantation in children. Via MiXCR, TCRdb re-called the PCR reads, giving one row per CDR3 protein. The top ten hold 3.3% of the sample, which has more than 450,000 distinct CDR3 sequences, around 17% seen once. The sample in question was PBMCs from the stem cell graft donor, obtained from the stem cell graft. These receptors were collected from a human donor who donated a stem cell graft to a child with acute lymphoblastic leukemia. The CDR3 runs from the conserved cysteine through the conserved F or W.

v_gene,j_gene,CDR3aa
TRBV10-2,TRBJ2-7,CASSEIQGAREQYF
TRBV29-1,TRBJ1-1,CSVGDTEAFF
TRBV14,TRBJ2-7,CASSQGGSFTYEQYF
TRBV18,TRBJ2-1,CASPPQTSGVFNEQFF
TRBV5-1,TRBJ2-7,CASSLAGRAESSYEQYF
TRBV6-1,TRBJ2-1,CASRGTGTNEQFF
TRBV19,TRBJ2-2,CASSPGFPGELFF
TRBV15,TRBJ2-7,CATSRDSGTAAYEQYF
TRBV5-1,TRBJ2-1,CASNPTGSNEQFF
TRBV19,TRBJ2-1,CASAFIAGTPEQFF
TRBV5-1,TRBJ2-3,CASSLVPGTRDTQYF
TRBV29-1,TRBJ2-2,CSVEGSNGVTGELFF
TRBV5-5,TRBJ2-3,CASSFSSSSTDTQYF
TRBV7-3,TRBJ2-1,CASSLDGDPNEQFF
TRBV7-6,TRBJ2-1,CASSDSGRGEGQFF
TRBV29-1,TRBJ2-7,CSGLGDRAYEQYF
TRBV20-1,TRBJ2-5,CSARRDRRTQYF
TRBV2,TRBJ2-7,CASSEGGYEQYF
TRBV29-1,TRBJ1-5,CSVGTGDRQPQHF
TRBV7-6,TRBJ1-2,CASSRGQGQGYTF
TRBV20-1,TRBJ1-1,CSAEGRANTEAFF
TRBV20-1,TRBJ2-3,CSARRTSSADTQYF
TRBV20-1,TRBJ1-2,CSVSSTDGVGYTF
TRBV7-9,TRBJ2-5,CAKGRVDGQETQYF
TRBV6-5,TRBJ2-1,CASSYSAPSGRALQFGQFF
TRBV20-1,TRBJ2-1,CSARPRDGYNEQFF
TRBV5-1,TRBJ2-4,CASSSKGQGRGNIQYF
TRBV7-3,TRBJ2-1,CASSLISGYNEQFF
TRBV9,TRBJ1-3,CASSPQGAASGNTIYF
TRBV27,TRBJ2-1,CASSPFISGNEQFF
TRBV5-1,TRBJ2-1,CASSVRTGGIANEQFF
TRBV6-4,TRBJ2-6,CASSDSRGGANVLTF
TRBV9,TRBJ2-7,CASSGQGASPYEQYF
TRBV11-2,TRBJ1-1,CASSLEGVWAFF
TRBV6-1,TRBJ2-2,CASRSSSGTMNTGELFF
TRBV7-6,TRBJ1-1,CASSLEPGPTEAFF
TRBV10-1,TRBJ1-1,CASRTAKNTEAFF
TRBV6-5,TRBJ2-7,CASTTEGLAGEQYF
TRBV6-2/TRBV6-3,TRBJ1-2,CASSYAGLRSYTF
TRBV5-1,TRBJ2-2,CASSPRARADTGELFF
TRBV9,TRBJ2-1,CASSVGTSLSNEQFF
TRBV5-5,TRBJ2-4,CASSLGWTPVHYF
TRBV7-9,TRBJ2-7,CASSSTGLEQYF
TRBV20-1,TRBJ2-7,CSALTSGRADEQYF
TRBV12-3/TRBV12-4,TRBJ1-1,CASSFSHLNTEAFF
TRBV24-1,TRBJ2-3,CATSGGRALDTQYF
TRBV15,TRBJ2-5,CATSRGDRPQETQYF
TRBV27,TRBJ2-7,CASSWGTGPPYEQYF
TRBV19,TRBJ2-1,CASSMQGLSYNEQFF
TRBV29-1,TRBJ2-1,CSVDSSYEQFF
TRBV5-1,TRBJ2-5,CASSLGAMETQYF
TRBV7-2,TRBJ2-3,CASSLRGGGTDTQYF
TRBV5-8,TRBJ2-1,CASSLDGADEQFF
TRBV3-1,TRBJ2-5,CASSQAWLAGGPTGETQYF
TRBV12-3/TRBV12-4,TRBJ2-1,CASSFLRTSGSEQFF